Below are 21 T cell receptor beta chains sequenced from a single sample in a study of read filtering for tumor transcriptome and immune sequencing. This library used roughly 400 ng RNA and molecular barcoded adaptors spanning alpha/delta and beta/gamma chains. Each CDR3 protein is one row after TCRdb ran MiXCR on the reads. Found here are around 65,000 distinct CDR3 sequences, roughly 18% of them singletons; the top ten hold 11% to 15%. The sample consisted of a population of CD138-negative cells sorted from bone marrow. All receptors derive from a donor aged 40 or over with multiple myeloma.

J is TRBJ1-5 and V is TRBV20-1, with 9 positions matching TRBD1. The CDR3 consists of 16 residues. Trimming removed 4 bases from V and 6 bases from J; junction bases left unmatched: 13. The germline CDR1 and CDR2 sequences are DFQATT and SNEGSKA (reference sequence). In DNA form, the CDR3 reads TGCAGTGCTATAGATTGGGGGAGACAGGGGGGTCAGCCCCAGCATTTT. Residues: CSAIDWGRQGGQPQHF.

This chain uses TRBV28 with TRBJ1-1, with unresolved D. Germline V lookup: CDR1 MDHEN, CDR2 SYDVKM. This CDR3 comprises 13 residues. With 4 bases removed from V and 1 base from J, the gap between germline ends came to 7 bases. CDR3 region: CASSSYQNTEAFF. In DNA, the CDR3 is TGTGCCAGCAGTTCATACCAGAACACTGAAGCTTTCTTT.

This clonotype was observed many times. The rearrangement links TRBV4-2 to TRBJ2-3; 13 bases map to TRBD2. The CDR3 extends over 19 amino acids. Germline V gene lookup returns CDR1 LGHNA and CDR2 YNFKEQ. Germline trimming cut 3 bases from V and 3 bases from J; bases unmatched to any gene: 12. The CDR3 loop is CASSQPPGLAGRGTDTQYF. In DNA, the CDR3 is TGTGCCAGCAGCCAGCCGCCGGGACTAGCGGGAAGGGGGACAGATACGCAGTATTTT.

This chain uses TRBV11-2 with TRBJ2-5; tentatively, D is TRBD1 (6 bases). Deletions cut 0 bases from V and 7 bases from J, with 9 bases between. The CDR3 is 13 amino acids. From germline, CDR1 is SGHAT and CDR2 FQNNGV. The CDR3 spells CASSLDTGWTQYF. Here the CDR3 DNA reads TGTGCCAGCAGCTTAGACACAGGGTGGACCCAGTACTTC.

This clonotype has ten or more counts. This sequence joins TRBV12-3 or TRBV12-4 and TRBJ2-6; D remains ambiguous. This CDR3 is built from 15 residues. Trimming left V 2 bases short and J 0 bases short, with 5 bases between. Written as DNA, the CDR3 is TGTGCCAGCAGTTTATCTTACTCTGGGGCCAACGTCCTGACTTTC. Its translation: CASSLSYSGANVLTF.

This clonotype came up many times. The CDR3 spells CASKTWGVLEQFF. In nucleotides, the CDR3 is TGTGCCAGCAAGACCTGGGGGGTTTTGGAGCAGTTCTTC. The J gene is TRBJ2-1, the V gene TRBV12-3 or TRBV12-4; weak D call: TRBD2 (6 bases). The CDR3 is 13 residues long. Trimming stripped 7 bases from V and 10 bases from J, with 17 bases between.

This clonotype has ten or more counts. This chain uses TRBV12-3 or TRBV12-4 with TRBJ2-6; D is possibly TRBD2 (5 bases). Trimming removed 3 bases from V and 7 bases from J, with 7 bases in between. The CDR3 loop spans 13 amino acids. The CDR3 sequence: CASSLREANVLTF. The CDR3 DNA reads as TGTGCCAGCAGTTTGAGGGAAGCCAACGTCCTGACTTTC.

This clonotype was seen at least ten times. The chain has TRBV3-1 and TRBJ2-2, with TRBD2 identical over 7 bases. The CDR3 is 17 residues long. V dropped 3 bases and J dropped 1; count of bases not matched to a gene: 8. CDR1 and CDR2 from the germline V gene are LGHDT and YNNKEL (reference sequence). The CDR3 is CASSHRQRDWNTGELFF. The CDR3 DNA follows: TGTGCCAGCAGCCACCGACAGCGGGACTGGAACACCGGGGAGCTGTTTTTT.

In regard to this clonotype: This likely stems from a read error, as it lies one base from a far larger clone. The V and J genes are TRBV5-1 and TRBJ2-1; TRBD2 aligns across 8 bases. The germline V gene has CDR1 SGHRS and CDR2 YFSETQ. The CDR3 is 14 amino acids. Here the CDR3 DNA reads TGTGCCGGCACCTTAGCGGGGCTCTACAATGAGCAGTTCTTC. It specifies CAGTLAGLYNEQFF.

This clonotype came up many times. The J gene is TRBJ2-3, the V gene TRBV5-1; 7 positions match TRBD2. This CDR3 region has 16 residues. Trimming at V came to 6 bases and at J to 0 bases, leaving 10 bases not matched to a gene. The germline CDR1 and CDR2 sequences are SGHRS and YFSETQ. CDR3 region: CASTLSGRTSTDTQYF. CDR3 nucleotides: TGCGCCAGCACCCTTAGCGGGCGTACTAGCACAGATACGCAGTATTTT.

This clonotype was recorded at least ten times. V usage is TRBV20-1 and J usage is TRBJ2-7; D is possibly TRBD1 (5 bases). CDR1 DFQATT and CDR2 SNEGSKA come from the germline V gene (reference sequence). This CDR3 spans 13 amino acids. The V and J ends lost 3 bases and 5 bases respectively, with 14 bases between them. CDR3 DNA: TGCAGTGCTAGTCTCGGACCAGGGAACGAGCAGTACTTC. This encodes CSASLGPGNEQYF.

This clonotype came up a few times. The DNA for the CDR3 is TGTGCCAGCAGTTCCCCTAGCGGGGGGTCCCCCTACGAGCAGTACTTC. Its translation is CASSSPSGGSPYEQYF. The rearrangement links TRBV6-5 to TRBJ2-7; 11 nucleotides match TRBD2. This CDR3 is built from 16 residues. The V segment lost 4 bases and the J segment 2 bases; nucleotides outside the gene matches: 7. Germline CDR1 and CDR2: MNHEY and SVGAGI.

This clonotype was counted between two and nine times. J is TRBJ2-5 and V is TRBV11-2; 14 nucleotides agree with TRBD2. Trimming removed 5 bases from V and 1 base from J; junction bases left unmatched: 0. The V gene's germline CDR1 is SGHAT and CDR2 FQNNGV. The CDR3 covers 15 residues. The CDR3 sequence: CASSGTSGSQETQYF. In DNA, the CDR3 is TGTGCCAGCAGCGGGACTAGCGGGAGCCAAGAGACCCAGTACTTC.

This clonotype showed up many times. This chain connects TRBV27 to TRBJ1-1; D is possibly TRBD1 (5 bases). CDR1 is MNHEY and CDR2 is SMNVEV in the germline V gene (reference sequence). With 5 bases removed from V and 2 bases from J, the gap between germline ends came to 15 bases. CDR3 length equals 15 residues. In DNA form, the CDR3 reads TGTGCCAGCAGTATCCGCCCGGACACAAACACTGAAGCTTTCTTT. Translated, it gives CASSIRPDTNTEAFF.

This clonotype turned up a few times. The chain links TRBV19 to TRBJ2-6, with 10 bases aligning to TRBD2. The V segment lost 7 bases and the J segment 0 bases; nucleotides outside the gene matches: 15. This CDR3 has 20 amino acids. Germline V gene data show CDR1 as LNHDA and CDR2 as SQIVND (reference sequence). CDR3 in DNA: TGTGCCAGTATCCGCGGGGGGCTAGCGGGAGCAAACTCTGGGGCCAACGTCCTGACTTTC. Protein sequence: CASIRGGLAGANSGANVLTF.

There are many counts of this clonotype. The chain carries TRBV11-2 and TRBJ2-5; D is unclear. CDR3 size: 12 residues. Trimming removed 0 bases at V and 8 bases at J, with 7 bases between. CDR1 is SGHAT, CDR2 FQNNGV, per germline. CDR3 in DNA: TGTGCCAGCAGCTTAGAATTGGGCACCCAGTACTTC. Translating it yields CASSLELGTQYF.

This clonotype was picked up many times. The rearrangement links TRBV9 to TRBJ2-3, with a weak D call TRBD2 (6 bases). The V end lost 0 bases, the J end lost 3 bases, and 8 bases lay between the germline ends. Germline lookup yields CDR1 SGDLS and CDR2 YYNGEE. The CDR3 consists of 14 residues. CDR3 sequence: CASSVDGGTDTQYF. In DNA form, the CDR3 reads TGTGCCAGCAGCGTAGATGGGGGGACAGATACGCAGTATTTT.

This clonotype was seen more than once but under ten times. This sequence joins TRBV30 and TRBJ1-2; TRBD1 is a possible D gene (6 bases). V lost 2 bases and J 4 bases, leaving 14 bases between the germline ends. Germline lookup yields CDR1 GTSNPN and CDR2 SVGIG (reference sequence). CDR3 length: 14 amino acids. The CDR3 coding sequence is TGTGCCTGGAGTACAATACAGGGAATCTATGGCTACACCTTC. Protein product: CAWSTIQGIYGYTF. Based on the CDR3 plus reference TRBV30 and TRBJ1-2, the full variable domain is SQTIHQWPATLVQPVGSPLSLECTVEGTSNPNLYWYRQAAGRGLQLLFYSVGIGQISSEVPQNLSASRPQDRQFILSSKKLLLSDSGFYLCAWSTIQGIYGYTFGSGTRLTVV.

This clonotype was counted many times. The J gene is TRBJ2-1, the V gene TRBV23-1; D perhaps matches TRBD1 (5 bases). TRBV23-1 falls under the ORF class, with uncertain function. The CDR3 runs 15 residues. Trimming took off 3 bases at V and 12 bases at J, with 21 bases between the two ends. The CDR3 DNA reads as TGCGCCAGCAGTCACCCCAATGGGCAGGGTGTTTGGCAGTTCTTC. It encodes CASSHPNGQGVWQFF.

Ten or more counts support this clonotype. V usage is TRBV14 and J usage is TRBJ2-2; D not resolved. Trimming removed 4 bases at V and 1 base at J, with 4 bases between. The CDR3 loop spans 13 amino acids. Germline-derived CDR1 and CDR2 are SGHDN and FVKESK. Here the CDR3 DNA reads TGTGCCAGCAGCCTCCAGAACACCGGGGAGCTGTTTTTT. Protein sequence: CASSLQNTGELFF.

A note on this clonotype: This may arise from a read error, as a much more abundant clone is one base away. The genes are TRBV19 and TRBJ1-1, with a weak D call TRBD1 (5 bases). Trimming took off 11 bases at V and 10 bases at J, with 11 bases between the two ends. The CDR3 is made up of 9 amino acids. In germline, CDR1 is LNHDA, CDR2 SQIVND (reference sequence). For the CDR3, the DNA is TGTGCCGGCGACAGTGGAGCTTTCTTT. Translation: CAGDSGAFF.